The 3 T cell receptor beta chains below all came from one sample that was sequenced in a study of shared clonotypes between healthy human individuals. Sequencing was performed with immunoSEQ multiplex PCR; in TCRdb, only in-frame clones are kept and a portion is missing. The data contain about 1.1 million clones, around three quarters of them seen just once; the ten biggest clones take up roughly 0.65%. The sequenced material came from memory CD4+ T cells from PBMCs. Subset noted: CD45RA-negative fraction. Receptor source: a man between 18 and 29 years old in good health. Some clones in this sample may be carry-over from other donors' samples.

V and J are TRBV2 and TRBJ2-1, with TRBD2 as a possible D gene (6 bases). This CDR3 is 16 amino acids long. Germline lookup yields CDR1 SNHLY and CDR2 FYNNEI. The V end lost 4 bases, the J end lost 6 bases, and 19 bases lay between the germline ends. The CDR3 DNA reads TGTGCCAGCAGTGGGGGACTGGGATTAACGGGCAATGAGCAGTTCTTC. Translation: CASSGGLGLTGNEQFF.

Turning to this clone: Possible read error: a much larger clone is one base away. CDR3 region: CASSAQGAPNEAFF. In DNA form, the CDR3 reads TGTGCCAGCAGCGCTCAGGGGGCGCCGAATGAAGCTTTCTTT. This chain links TRBV9 with TRBJ1-1, with TRBD1 matching over 8 bases. Germline V CDR1 and CDR2: SGDLS, YYNGEE. CDR3 length equals 14 residues. J lost 7 bases, V lost 3 bases, and 8 bases had no gene match.

Concerning this clone itself: Other DNA sequences in the same sample also yield this CDR3. This sequence joins TRBV5-1 and TRBJ2-1; the match to TRBD1 covers 8 bases. Per germline, CDR1 SGHRS and CDR2 YFSETQ. The CDR3 loop spans 13 amino acids. V lost 4 bases, J lost 8 bases, and 5 bases stayed unmatched. The CDR3 loop is CASSPDRGHEQFF. CDR3 bases: TGCGCCAGCAGCCCTGACAGGGGCCATGAGCAGTTCTTC.